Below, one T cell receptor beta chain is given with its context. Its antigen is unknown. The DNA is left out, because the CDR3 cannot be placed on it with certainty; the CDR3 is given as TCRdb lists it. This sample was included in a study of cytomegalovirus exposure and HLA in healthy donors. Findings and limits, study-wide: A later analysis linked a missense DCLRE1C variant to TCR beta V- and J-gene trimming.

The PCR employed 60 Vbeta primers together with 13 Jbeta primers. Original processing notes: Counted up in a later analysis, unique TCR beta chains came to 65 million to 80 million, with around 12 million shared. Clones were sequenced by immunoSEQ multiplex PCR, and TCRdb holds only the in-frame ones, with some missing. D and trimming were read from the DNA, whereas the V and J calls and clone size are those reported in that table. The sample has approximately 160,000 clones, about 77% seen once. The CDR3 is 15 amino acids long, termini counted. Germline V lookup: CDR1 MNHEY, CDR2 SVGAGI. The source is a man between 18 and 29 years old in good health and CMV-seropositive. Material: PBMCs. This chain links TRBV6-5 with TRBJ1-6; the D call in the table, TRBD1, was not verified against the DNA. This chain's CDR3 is CASSTSGQGSSPLHF.